This T cell receptor beta chain originates from a study of cytomegalovirus exposure and HLA in healthy donors (dated by TCRdb to 2015 to 2018). Broadly, across the study: According to a later analysis, one platform produced both the 110 or so validation repertoires and the approximately 670 repertoires of the first cohort. The study aimed to test whether signatures of past pathogen exposure could be identified by cataloging public T cell receptors. A separate validation cohort of approximately 120 different subjects was used in addition to the roughly 720-subject first cohort. High-throughput TCR immunosequencing, statistical association of individual TCRs with disease status, and machine learning were combined to predict cytomegalovirus infection status. Points the paper makes about the study in general: Most TCR sequences were observed very rarely across donors, whereas some public TCRs were present in many individuals. Of the cluster scores, approximately 95% were above 0 in a later analysis, which found that TCRs clustered in the first cohort also tended to co-occur in the 130 or so validation repertoires. All 120 or so repertoires were used to score co-occurrence in the validation cohort in a later analysis, because that analysis had no HLA typing for the cohort. In the study, about 150 TCR beta chains were listed as associated with cytomegalovirus. A few of the identified cytomegalovirus-associated TCR beta chains were confirmed in vitro to be specific for cytomegalovirus antigens. The classifier was reported to diagnose cytomegalovirus status with high specificity and sensitivity in both the original and validation cohorts. It was suggested by the authors that the approach could potentially be generalized to other disease states and immunological phenotypes.

The donors belonged to the validation cohort of 120 subjects, which was separate from the approximately 660-subject first cohort. The CDR3 covers 15 residues, taking in both the cysteine and the phenylalanine. Only the CDR3 DNA stays, 45 bases, in frame from base 1. Clipping removes 4 bases from V and 7 bases from J, with 8 as the unmatched junction base count. From the germline V gene, CDR1 is MNHNS and CDR2 is SASEGT. The method was the immunoSEQ multiplex PCR assay. On the authors' methods: A statistical classification framework was built to diagnose cytomegalovirus status from the catalog of TCR beta chain sequences. TCRdb mirrors the immuneACCESS table, restricted to in-frame sequences. Some clones are absent from its copies; in checked studies, under half trace to an unresolved V gene, and the reason for the others is unknown. Clonal size and the V and J genes are those of that table, whereas D and trimming came from the DNA. This sample holds 90,000 to 150,000 clones; about 91% were observed only once. Approximately 1.8% of the sample lies in the top ten.

To note about this clone: Its target antigen remains unknown. No much larger clonotype is one base removed from it; base qualities were not supplied.

The chain uses TRBV6-1 and TRBJ1-5; 9 of the junction bases match TRBD1. This clonotype was obtained from a man between 18 and 29 years old in good health and CMV-seronegative. The sample taken for sequencing was PBMCs. CDR3 sequence: CASSGYRGQNQPQHF. DNA sequence: TGTGCCAGCAGTGGATACAGGGGGCAGAACCAGCCCCAGCATTTT.